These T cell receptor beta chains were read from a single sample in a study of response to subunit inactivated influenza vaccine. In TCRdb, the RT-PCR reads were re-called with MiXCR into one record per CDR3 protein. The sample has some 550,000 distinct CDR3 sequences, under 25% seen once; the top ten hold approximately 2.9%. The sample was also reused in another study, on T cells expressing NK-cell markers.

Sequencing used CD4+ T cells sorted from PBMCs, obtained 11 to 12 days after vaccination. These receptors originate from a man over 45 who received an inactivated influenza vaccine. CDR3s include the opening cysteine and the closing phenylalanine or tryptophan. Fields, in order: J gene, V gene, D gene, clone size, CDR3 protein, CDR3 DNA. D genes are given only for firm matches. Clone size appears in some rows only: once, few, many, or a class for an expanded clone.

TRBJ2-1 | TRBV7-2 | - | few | CASSLGVGNNEQFF | TGTGCCAGCAGCTTAGGAGTAGGGAACAATGAGCAGTTCTTC
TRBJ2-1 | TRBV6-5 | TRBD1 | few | CASSSGQGGRNEQFF | TGTGCCAGCAGTTCGGGACAGGGTGGGCGCAATGAGCAGTTCTTC
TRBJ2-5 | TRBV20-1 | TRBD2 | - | CSAAGTSGVQETQYF | TGCAGTGCAGCCGGGACTAGCGGGGTCCAAGAGACCCAGTACTTC
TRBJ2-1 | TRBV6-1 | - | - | CASSEQLVSYNEQFF | TGTGCCAGCAGTGAGCAACTAGTCTCCTACAATGAGCAGTTCTTC
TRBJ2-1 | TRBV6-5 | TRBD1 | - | CASSYSGQGARYEQFF | TGTGCCAGCAGTTACTCGGGACAGGGGGCTCGGTATGAGCAGTTCTTC
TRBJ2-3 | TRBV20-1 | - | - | CSARGGYDTQYF | TGCAGTGCGAGGGGGGGGTATGATACGCAGTATTTT
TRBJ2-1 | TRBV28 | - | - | CASSLLELRSPKHEQFF | TGTGCCAGCAGTTTATTGGAGCTGCGATCCCCCAAACATGAGCAGTTCTTC
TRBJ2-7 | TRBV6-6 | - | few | CAIPSGGDRPSYEQYF | TGTGCGATTCCCTCGGGCGGGGACAGACCATCCTACGAGCAGTACTTC
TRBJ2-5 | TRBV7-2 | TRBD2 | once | CASTLQASGKETQYF | TGTGCCAGCACCCTACAGGCTAGCGGTAAAGAGACCCAGTACTTC
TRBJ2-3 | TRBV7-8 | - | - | CASSFRTDLTSQYF | TGTGCCAGCAGCTTCCGGACAGACCTGACCTCGCAGTATTTT
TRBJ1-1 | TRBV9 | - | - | CASSAGQRTEAFF | TGTGCCAGCAGCGCCGGACAGAGGACTGAAGCTTTCTTT
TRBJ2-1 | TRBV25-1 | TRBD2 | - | CASSEAGGSYNEQFF | TGTGCCAGCAGTGAAGCGGGAGGTAGTTACAATGAGCAGTTCTTC
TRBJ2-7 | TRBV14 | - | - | CASSQARFNEQYF | TGTGCCAGCAGCCAAGCACGTTTCAACGAGCAGTACTTC
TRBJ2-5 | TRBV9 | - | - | CASSPRSLGGQETQYF | TGTGCCAGCAGCCCCCGCTCCCTTGGGGGACAAGAGACCCAGTACTTC
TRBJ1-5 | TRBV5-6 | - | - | CASSLWGRGNQPQHF | TGTGCCAGCAGCTTGTGGGGCAGGGGAAATCAGCCCCAGCATTTT
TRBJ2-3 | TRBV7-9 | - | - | CASSRPAGVGYTQYF | TGTGCCAGCAGCAGACCGGCAGGAGTGGGTTATACGCAGTATTTT
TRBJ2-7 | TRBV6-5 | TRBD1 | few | CASSYKGTGDYEQYF | TGTGCCAGCAGTTACAAGGGGACAGGGGACTACGAGCAGTACTTC
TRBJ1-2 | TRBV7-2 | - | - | CASSPIPGGDYGYTF | TGTGCCAGCAGCCCCATCCCCGGGGGCGACTATGGCTACACCTTC
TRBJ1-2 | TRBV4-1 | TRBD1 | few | CASSPPSGTGKSNYGYTF | TGCGCCAGCAGCCCCCCGTCGGGGACAGGGAAATCTAACTATGGCTACACCTTC
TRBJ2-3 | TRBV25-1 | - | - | CASESGVPSTDTQYF | TGTGCCAGCGAGTCGGGAGTCCCTAGCACAGATACGCAGTATTTT
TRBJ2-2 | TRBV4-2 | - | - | CASSQDRDGELFF | TGTGCCAGCAGCCAAGACAGGGATGGGGAGCTGTTTTTT
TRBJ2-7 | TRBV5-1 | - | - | CASRTSPSGNLEQYF | TGCGCCAGCAGGACTTCACCGAGCGGAAACCTCGAGCAGTACTTC